This T cell receptor (beta chain) is from a study of cytomegalovirus exposure and HLA in healthy donors. In the PCR, 60 Vbeta and 13 Jbeta primers were used. Only in-frame clones appear in the TCRdb table, and some are missing; sequencing was by immunoSEQ multiplex PCR. The data contain 150,000 to 200,000 clones, roughly 80% of them singletons. The V gene end was trimmed by 5 bases and the J gene end by 4 bases; junction bases not matched to a gene: 5. The CDR3 has 15 residues. Looked up from germline, CDR1 is SNHLY and CDR2 is FYNNEI. The V and J genes are TRBV2 and TRBJ2-1; 10 bases agree with TRBD1. This clonotype was sampled from a woman aged 45-60 years in good health and CMV-seronegative. Sequencing was done on a sample of PBMCs. Written as DNA, the CDR3 is TGTGCCAGCAGTTACACGGGACAGGGGTACAATGAGCAGTTCTTC. This encodes CASSYTGQGYNEQFF.